One sample yielded the 18 T cell receptor beta chains listed below, sequenced in a study of Ad26.COV2.S vaccination and SARS-CoV-2 variants. Treatment noted: over 15 received Ad26.COV2.S at low or high dose, single or two shots; roughly five received placebo; per-sample allocation not given. All samples were drawn on day 63, counting from the first vaccine or placebo injection. Here immunoSEQ multiplex PCR was the method, and the copy in TCRdb shows in-frame clones only, minus some. The table includes hundreds of thousands of clones, 75% to 90% detected once. Sequencing used peripheral blood, obtained in a trial of Ad26.COV2.S vaccine versus placebo. The receptors derive from a person between 18 and 65 years old who received the Ad26.COV2.S COVID-19 vaccine or a placebo.

The rearrangement links TRBV7-9 to TRBJ2-5; tentatively, D is TRBD1 or TRBD2 (6 bases each). CDR3 length equals 16 residues. The germline CDR1 and CDR2 sequences are SEHNR and FQNEAQ (reference sequence). Deletions cut 1 base from V and 5 bases from J, with 17 bases between. For the CDR3, the DNA is TGTGCCAGCAGCTTAGGGGGGGCCCGGGAGATGGAGACCCAGTACTTC. Translating gives CASSLGGAREMETQYF.

The chain is built from TRBV4-1 and TRBJ1-2; 10 nucleotides align to TRBD1. Germline CDR1 and CDR2: MGHRA and YSYEKL. After removal of 3 bases from V and 10 bases from J, the junction contained 8 bases not matched to a gene. This CDR3 comprises 14 residues. The CDR3 spells CASSHFGTGDDYTF. The CDR3 DNA sequence: TGCGCCAGCAGCCACTTTGGGACAGGGGACGACTACACCTTC.

Points on this clone: The same CDR3 also results from other DNA sequences found in this sample. The chain uses TRBV5-1 and TRBJ1-4; D perhaps matches TRBD1 (5 bases). CDR3 length equals 14 residues. Germline CDR1 and CDR2: SGHRS and YFSETQ. V shed 4 bases and J shed 6 bases, with 13 bases lying between them. This chain's CDR3 is CASSLTGVDEKLFF. In nucleotides, the CDR3 is TGCGCCAGCAGCCTTACGGGGGTGGATGAAAAACTGTTTTTT.

The chain employs TRBV7-2 and TRBJ2-2; no reliable D call. V lost 1 base to trimming and J lost 7 bases, with 13 bases between them. CDR1 is SGHTA, CDR2 FQGNSA, per germline. The CDR3 sequence is 15 residues long. The CDR3 loop is CASSLDVGSGGELFF. CDR3 in DNA: TGTGCCAGCAGCTTAGACGTAGGGTCGGGCGGGGAGCTGTTTTTT.

The chain couples TRBV19 to TRBJ2-7; no definite D call. This CDR3 comprises 13 residues. With 5 bases removed from V and 2 bases from J, the gap between germline ends came to 10 bases. Germline loops: CDR1 LNHDA, CDR2 SQIVND (reference sequence). CDR3 coding DNA: TGTGCCAGTAGTGGGCCGCCTACCTACGAGCAGTACTTC. Its translation is CASSGPPTYEQYF.

The chain carries TRBV9 and TRBJ1-4; D not resolved. Germline CDR1 is SGDLS and CDR2 is YYNGEE. V was pared by 3 bases and J by 7 bases, with 19 bases between. CDR3 length: 16 residues. The CDR3 is CASSASSGVICEKLFF. CDR3 DNA sequence: TGTGCCAGCAGCGCCTCTAGCGGAGTCATTTGTGAAAAACTGTTTTTT.

V and J are TRBV6-5 and TRBJ1-5, with TRBD1 identical over 7 bases. This CDR3 contains 15 residues. V lost 6 bases, J lost 0 bases, and 5 bases stayed unmatched. The V gene's germline CDR1 is MNHEY and CDR2 SVGAGI. CDR3 in amino acids: CASRGQPYSNQPQHF. In DNA, the CDR3 is TGTGCCAGCAGGGGACAGCCTTATAGCAATCAGCCCCAGCATTTT.

The rearrangement links TRBV6-5 to TRBJ1-2; D not certain. V lost 7 bases to trimming and J lost 2 bases, with 17 bases between them. The length of the CDR3 is 15 residues. CDR1 and CDR2 from the germline V gene are MNHEY and SVGAGI. The chain's CDR3 is CASTTFTLSNYGYTF. The CDR3 DNA sequence: TGTGCCAGCACGACATTCACCCTATCCAACTATGGCTACACCTTC.

The chain has TRBV28 and TRBJ2-7, with 12 bases lining up with TRBD2. The germline V gene encodes CDR1 MDHEN and CDR2 SYDVKM. Unmatched junction bases numbered 16, after V lost 7 bases and J lost 3 bases. This CDR3 comprises 18 residues. This CDR3 reads CASNSRGLAGLHIYEQYF. The CDR3 DNA is TGTGCCAGCAATTCCAGAGGACTAGCGGGACTCCACATCTACGAGCAGTACTTC.

This clone has only one observation. This chain links TRBV11-2 with TRBJ2-5; 7 bases match TRBD1. This CDR3 contains 13 residues. CDR1 and CDR2 from the germline V gene are SGHAT and FQNNGV. Trimming cost V 5 bases and J 2 bases; bases outside gene matches: 2. In DNA, the CDR3 is TGTGCCAGCAGCATGGGACAGCAAGAGACCCAGTACTTC. It yields the protein CASSMGQQETQYF.

The chain uses TRBV10-3 and TRBJ1-2, with D maybe TRBD1 (5 bases). Germline V gene sequence: CDR1 ENHRY, CDR2 SYGVKD. Between the trimmed V and J ends, which lost 0 bases and 4 bases, there was a span of 15 bases. CDR3 length: 16 residues. CDR3 in DNA: TGTGCCATCAGTGAGTCGATGGGGGGAGCATCCTATGGCTACACCTTC. Its protein product is CAISESMGGASYGYTF.

CDR3: CSASSGYNEQFF. The CDR3 DNA follows: TGCAGTGCTAGTTCGGGATACAATGAGCAGTTCTTC. J is TRBJ2-1 and V is TRBV20-1; perhaps TRBD2 as D (5 bases). Germline lookup yields CDR1 DFQATT and CDR2 SNEGSKA (reference sequence). The CDR3 is 12 amino acids. The ends were cut back, 3 bases at V and 4 bases at J, with 7 bases in the middle.

In this sample, this clone turned up a few times. V usage is TRBV6-5 and J usage is TRBJ1-1, with 10 bases fitting TRBD1. Germline CDR1 and CDR2: MNHEY and SVGAGI. CDR3 length: 15 amino acids. Unmatched junction bases numbered 10, after V lost 6 bases and J lost 6 bases. In nucleotides, the CDR3 is TGTGCCAGCAGCCACCCGGACAGGGGGAGACCTGAAGCTTTCTTT. This gives the protein CASSHPDRGRPEAFF.

The gene calls are TRBV6-1 and TRBJ1-2; D call uncertain. The CDR3 loop spans 12 amino acids. The V end was cut by 1 base, the J end by 9 bases, with 9 bases between. CDR1 and CDR2 (germline): MNHNS, SASEGT. In DNA, the CDR3 is TGTGCCAGCAGTGAAGATGACGCTAGCTACACCTTC. Its protein product is CASSEDDASYTF.

The CDR3, as DNA: TGCAGCGTTAAGGGCCGCGTATTGTATGAGCAGTTCTTC. Its translation: CSVKGRVLYEQFF. This rearrangement joins TRBV29-1 to TRBJ2-1; D not certain. CDR3 length: 13 amino acids. In germline, CDR1 is SQVTM, CDR2 ANQGSEA. V was clipped by 5 bases and J by 8 bases, with 16 bases between them.

This clone occurred once. This chain links TRBV28 with TRBJ1-4, with 8 bases aligning to TRBD1. This CDR3 contains 14 residues. The V gene's germline CDR1 is MDHEN and CDR2 SYDVKM. The V and J ends lost 6 bases and 8 bases, in that order; junction bases with no gene match: 8. CDR3 amino acids: CASRRTGTLEKLFF. The CDR3 region has the DNA TGTGCCAGCAGGAGGACAGGGACATTGGAAAAACTGTTTTTT.

The rearrangement uses TRBV28 and TRBJ2-7, with a weak D call TRBD2 (6 bases). V gave up 4 bases and J gave up 7 bases, with 14 bases separating them. This CDR3 is 13 amino acids long. Looked up from germline, CDR1 is MDHEN and CDR2 is SYDVKM. The CDR3 DNA reads TGTGCCAGCAGTTCTAGCGTCCTGGTGGAGCAGTACTTC. Its translation: CASSSSVLVEQYF.

The V and J genes are TRBV2 and TRBJ2-1; D gene unclear. CDR3 size: 12 residues. In germline, CDR1 is SNHLY, CDR2 FYNNEI. Trimming cost V 5 bases and J 6 bases, with 8 bases left between them. The CDR3 DNA sequence: TGTGCCAGCAGTCCTACCGTCAATGAGCAGTTCTTC. Translating it yields CASSPTVNEQFF.